The rows below give T cell receptor beta chains drawn from one sample of a study of blood T cell repertoires in COVID-19. Libraries were prepared by immunoSEQ multiplex PCR; TCRdb keeps only in-frame clonotypes and omits some of them. Of fewer than 200,000 clones listed, 70% to 90% are singletons. The sample consisted of peripheral blood. The receptors stem from a man in his 60s with active or convalescent COVID-19. Both conserved end residues are part of each CDR3. Fields, in order: V gene, D gene, J gene, clone size, CDR3 protein, CDR3 DNA. The D gene is left open where the match is weak. Size is stated for part of the rows, as once, few or many counts, or as a class when the clone is expanded.

V gene: TRBV3-1/TRBV3-2; D gene: NA; J gene: TRBJ1-6; clone size: NA; CDR3 protein: CASSQEGSPLHF; CDR3 DNA: TGTGCCAGCAGCCAGGAGGGTTCACCCCTCCACTTT
V gene: TRBV5-1; D gene: TRBD1; J gene: TRBJ2-7; clone size: few; CDR3 protein: CASSETGPTGEQYF; CDR3 DNA: TGCGCCAGCAGCGAGACAGGGCCTACGGGGGAGCAGTACTTC
V gene: TRBV6-5; D gene: NA; J gene: TRBJ2-2; clone size: NA; CDR3 protein: CASLERGLAGELFF; CDR3 DNA: TGTGCCAGTCTGGAAAGGGGACTCGCCGGGGAGCTGTTTTTT
V gene: TRBV7-2; D gene: NA; J gene: TRBJ2-1; clone size: few; CDR3 protein: CASSFKAGLNEQFF; CDR3 DNA: TGTGCCAGCAGCTTTAAAGCGGGCCTCAATGAGCAGTTCTTC
V gene: TRBV2; D gene: NA; J gene: TRBJ1-6; clone size: NA; CDR3 protein: CASRQTGFNSPLHF; CDR3 DNA: TGTGCCAGCAGACAGACAGGCTTCAATTCACCCCTCCACTTT
V gene: TRBV6-1; D gene: TRBD1; J gene: TRBJ1-4; clone size: NA; CDR3 protein: CASSEASGTGRLFF; CDR3 DNA: TGTGCCAGCAGTGAAGCGTCCGGGACAGGCAGACTGTTTTTT
V gene: TRBV2; D gene: NA; J gene: TRBJ1-2; clone size: once; CDR3 protein: CASSTQGRGDYGYTF; CDR3 DNA: TGTGCCAGCAGTACACAGGGTAGAGGGGACTATGGCTACACCTTC
V gene: TRBV2; D gene: NA; J gene: TRBJ1-5; clone size: once; CDR3 protein: CASREEFSNQPQHF; CDR3 DNA: TGTGCCAGCAGGGAGGAATTTAGCAATCAGCCCCAGCATTTT
V gene: TRBV5-1; D gene: TRBD1; J gene: TRBJ2-3; clone size: NA; CDR3 protein: CASSSPDRGDTQYF; CDR3 DNA: TGCGCCAGCAGCTCCCCGGACAGGGGAGATACGCAGTATTTT
V gene: TRBV3-1/TRBV3-2; D gene: NA; J gene: TRBJ1-2; clone size: NA; CDR3 protein: CASSQEGRVAGYTF; CDR3 DNA: TGTGCCAGCAGCCAAGAGGGCAGGGTGGCTGGCTACACCTTC
V gene: TRBV12-5; D gene: TRBD1; J gene: TRBJ1-5; clone size: NA; CDR3 protein: CASGLGQGASQPQHF; CDR3 DNA: TGTGCTAGTGGTTTGGGACAGGGGGCTAGTCAGCCCCAGCATTTT
V gene: TRBV6-4; D gene: NA; J gene: TRBJ1-3; clone size: NA; CDR3 protein: CASYLLGASAGNTIYF; CDR3 DNA: TGTGCCAGTTACCTCCTGGGGGCCTCGGCTGGAAACACCATATATTTT
V gene: TRBV19; D gene: NA; J gene: TRBJ2-5; clone size: NA; CDR3 protein: CASSIGGQETQYF; CDR3 DNA: TGTGCCAGTAGTATCGGGGGACAAGAGACCCAGTACTTC
V gene: TRBV4-1; D gene: NA; J gene: TRBJ1-2; clone size: NA; CDR3 protein: CASSQVAPQGYGYTF; CDR3 DNA: TGCGCCAGCAGCCAAGTAGCCCCACAGGGCTATGGCTACACCTTC
V gene: TRBV7-8; D gene: TRBD1; J gene: TRBJ2-7; clone size: few; CDR3 protein: CASSLVVIGTGGYEQYF; CDR3 DNA: TGTGCCAGCAGCTTAGTGGTAATCGGGACAGGGGGCTACGAGCAGTACTTC
V gene: TRBV7-3; D gene: NA; J gene: TRBJ2-1; clone size: once; CDR3 protein: CASSRRQGGNEQFF; CDR3 DNA: TGTGCCAGCAGCAGAAGGCAGGGGGGCAATGAGCAGTTCTTC
V gene: TRBV3-1/TRBV3-2; D gene: TRBD1; J gene: TRBJ1-2; clone size: once; CDR3 protein: CASSQGWTGTLHGYTF; CDR3 DNA: TGTGCCAGCAGCCAAGGCTGGACAGGGACCCTTCATGGCTACACCTTC
V gene: TRBV4-1; D gene: NA; J gene: TRBJ2-2; clone size: NA; CDR3 protein: CASSHVWLGGGANTGELFF; CDR3 DNA: TGCGCCAGCAGCCATGTTTGGTTAGGAGGGGGCGCGAACACCGGGGAGCTGTTTTTT
V gene: TRBV2; D gene: NA; J gene: TRBJ1-1; clone size: NA; CDR3 protein: CASSARGRAEAFF; CDR3 DNA: TGTGCCAGCAGTGCCCGGGGAAGGGCTGAAGCTTTCTTT
V gene: TRBV11-2; D gene: TRBD2; J gene: TRBJ2-1; clone size: NA; CDR3 protein: CASSRGLAGGNEQFF; CDR3 DNA: TGTGCCAGCAGCAGGGGACTAGCGGGGGGAAATGAGCAGTTCTTC
V gene: TRBV10-3; D gene: NA; J gene: TRBJ2-2; clone size: NA; CDR3 protein: CAISTDTGELFF; CDR3 DNA: TGTGCCATCAGTACGGACACCGGGGAGCTGTTTTTT
V gene: TRBV7-7; D gene: NA; J gene: TRBJ1-1; clone size: NA; CDR3 protein: CASALFGQLNTEAFF; CDR3 DNA: TGTGCCAGCGCCTTGTTTGGACAGCTGAACACTGAAGCTTTCTTT
V gene: TRBV27; D gene: TRBD2; J gene: TRBJ2-1; clone size: NA; CDR3 protein: CASRPLAGGEQFF; CDR3 DNA: TGTGCCAGCAGGCCTTTAGCGGGCGGTGAGCAGTTCTTC
V gene: TRBV18; D gene: NA; J gene: TRBJ1-1; clone size: NA; CDR3 protein: CASSPPRSTTEAFF; CDR3 DNA: TGTGCCAGCTCACCCCCAAGGAGTACCACTGAAGCTTTCTTT
V gene: TRBV2; D gene: TRBD1; J gene: TRBJ1-5; clone size: NA; CDR3 protein: CASRGTGSQPQHF; CDR3 DNA: TGTGCCAGCAGGGGGACAGGGAGTCAGCCCCAGCATTTT
V gene: TRBV6-5; D gene: TRBD1; J gene: TRBJ1-6; clone size: few; CDR3 protein: CASSWDRGTYNSPLHF; CDR3 DNA: TGTGCCAGCAGTTGGGACAGGGGAACCTATAATTCACCCCTCCACTTT
V gene: TRBV6-1; D gene: NA; J gene: TRBJ2-7; clone size: NA; CDR3 protein: CASSEGTDYEQYF; CDR3 DNA: TGTGCCAGCAGTGAAGGTACAGACTACGAGCAGTACTTC
V gene: TRBV5-1; D gene: TRBD2; J gene: TRBJ2-7; clone size: NA; CDR3 protein: CASSLAGGRIISSYEQYF; CDR3 DNA: TGCGCCAGCAGCTTAGCGGGGGGCCGCATAATTAGCTCCTACGAGCAGTACTTC
V gene: TRBV11-2; D gene: TRBD1; J gene: TRBJ2-7; clone size: NA; CDR3 protein: CASSYDRGWYEQYF; CDR3 DNA: TGTGCCAGCAGCTACGACAGGGGCTGGTACGAGCAGTACTTC
V gene: TRBV27; D gene: NA; J gene: TRBJ2-3; clone size: NA; CDR3 protein: CASSLYPERTDTQYF; CDR3 DNA: TGTGCCAGCAGTTTATATCCGGAGCGCACAGATACGCAGTATTTT
V gene: TRBV4-1; D gene: NA; J gene: TRBJ2-7; clone size: NA; CDR3 protein: CASSQEKTGNEQYF; CDR3 DNA: TGCGCCAGCAGCCAAGAGAAGACGGGAAACGAGCAGTACTTC
V gene: TRBV18; D gene: NA; J gene: TRBJ1-4; clone size: NA; CDR3 protein: CASSAYSRLGEKLFF; CDR3 DNA: TGTGCCAGCTCAGCCTACAGTCGGCTTGGTGAAAAACTGTTTTTT
V gene: TRBV2; D gene: NA; J gene: TRBJ1-1; clone size: NA; CDR3 protein: CASSEAPAGLGTEAFF; CDR3 DNA: TGTGCCAGCAGTGAGGCCCCGGCAGGGTTGGGAACTGAAGCTTTCTTT
V gene: TRBV19; D gene: NA; J gene: TRBJ1-1; clone size: NA; CDR3 protein: CASTMTANTEAFF; CDR3 DNA: TGTGCCAGTACCATGACAGCGAACACTGAAGCTTTCTTT
V gene: TRBV30; D gene: NA; J gene: TRBJ2-1; clone size: NA; CDR3 protein: CAWSEGIPSYNEQFF; CDR3 DNA: TGTGCCTGGAGTGAGGGGATCCCTTCCTACAATGAGCAGTTCTTC
V gene: TRBV7-2; D gene: NA; J gene: TRBJ2-5; clone size: NA; CDR3 protein: CASSLSGGETQYF; CDR3 DNA: TGTGCCAGCAGCTTATCCGGGGGAGAGACCCAGTACTTC
V gene: TRBV3-1/TRBV3-2; D gene: NA; J gene: TRBJ2-5; clone size: NA; CDR3 protein: CASSPSVGGETQYF; CDR3 DNA: TGTGCCAGCAGCCCCTCAGTAGGGGGTGAGACCCAGTACTTC
V gene: TRBV9; D gene: NA; J gene: TRBJ2-6; clone size: NA; CDR3 protein: CASSANSGANVLTF; CDR3 DNA: TGTGCCAGCAGCGCCAACTCTGGGGCCAACGTCCTGACTTTC
V gene: TRBV5-1; D gene: TRBD2; J gene: TRBJ2-1; clone size: NA; CDR3 protein: CASMRGRASGDNEQFF; CDR3 DNA: TGCGCCAGCATGAGGGGGCGGGCTAGCGGGGACAATGAGCAGTTCTTC
V gene: TRBV27; D gene: NA; J gene: TRBJ1-1; clone size: NA; CDR3 protein: CASSLSEITEAFF; CDR3 DNA: TGTGCCAGCAGTTTATCCGAGATCACTGAAGCTTTCTTT
V gene: TRBV24-1; D gene: NA; J gene: TRBJ2-1; clone size: NA; CDR3 protein: CATSDLRGRGANEQFF; CDR3 DNA: TGTGCCACCAGTGATTTGAGAGGGAGGGGGGCGAATGAGCAGTTCTTC
V gene: TRBV5-4; D gene: TRBD1; J gene: TRBJ2-7; clone size: NA; CDR3 protein: CASSLGLSGTGAYEQYF; CDR3 DNA: TGTGCCAGCAGCTTGGGGTTAAGCGGGACAGGGGCGTACGAGCAGTACTTC
V gene: TRBV24-1; D gene: TRBD1; J gene: TRBJ2-1; clone size: NA; CDR3 protein: CATSRGQGAYNEQFF; CDR3 DNA: TGTGCCACCAGTCGAGGGCAGGGGGCTTACAATGAGCAGTTCTTC
V gene: TRBV12-3/TRBV12-4; D gene: TRBD1; J gene: TRBJ2-2; clone size: NA; CDR3 protein: CASSRQGPGELFF; CDR3 DNA: TGTGCCAGCAGTCGACAGGGGCCCGGGGAGCTGTTTTTT
V gene: TRBV9; D gene: NA; J gene: TRBJ1-3; clone size: few; CDR3 protein: CASSVGQSDTIYF; CDR3 DNA: TGTGCCAGCAGCGTAGGACAGAGCGACACCATATATTTT
V gene: TRBV7-2; D gene: NA; J gene: TRBJ2-5; clone size: NA; CDR3 protein: CASSLGLQETQYF; CDR3 DNA: TGTGCCAGCAGCTTAGGTCTACAAGAGACCCAGTACTTC
V gene: TRBV7-3; D gene: TRBD2; J gene: TRBJ2-1; clone size: NA; CDR3 protein: CASSPRGGSYNEQFF; CDR3 DNA: TGTGCCAGCAGCCCCCGGGGGGGCTCCTACAATGAGCAGTTCTTC
V gene: TRBV13; D gene: NA; J gene: TRBJ1-1; clone size: once; CDR3 protein: CASSRGDGLMNTEAFF; CDR3 DNA: TGTGCCAGCAGCCGCGGGGACGGACTGATGAACACTGAAGCTTTCTTT
V gene: TRBV4-1; D gene: TRBD1; J gene: TRBJ2-7; clone size: NA; CDR3 protein: CASSQVGDSIYEQYF; CDR3 DNA: TGCGCCAGCAGCCAAGTGGGGGACAGTATCTACGAGCAGTACTTC
V gene: TRBV19; D gene: NA; J gene: TRBJ1-5; clone size: NA; CDR3 protein: CASSQTEYSNQPQHF; CDR3 DNA: TGTGCCAGTAGCCAGACAGAATATAGCAATCAGCCCCAGCATTTT
V gene: TRBV7-9; D gene: TRBD1; J gene: TRBJ1-4; clone size: NA; CDR3 protein: CASSLAGTGESF; CDR3 DNA: TGTGCCAGCAGCTTAGCGGGGACAGGGGAGAGTTTT
V gene: TRBV13; D gene: NA; J gene: TRBJ1-1; clone size: NA; CDR3 protein: CASSLQGPGNTEAFF; CDR3 DNA: TGTGCCAGCAGCTTACAGGGGCCGGGGAACACTGAAGCTTTCTTT
V gene: TRBV5-1; D gene: NA; J gene: TRBJ2-5; clone size: NA; CDR3 protein: CASSASLRGSQETQYF; CDR3 DNA: TGCGCCAGCAGCGCCTCTCTACGCGGTTCCCAAGAGACCCAGTACTTC
V gene: TRBV7-3; D gene: NA; J gene: TRBJ2-1; clone size: NA; CDR3 protein: CASSLTPSPPGDEQFF; CDR3 DNA: TGTGCCAGCAGCTTAACCCCTAGCCCCCCTGGGGATGAGCAGTTCTTC
V gene: TRBV10-3; D gene: NA; J gene: TRBJ2-6; clone size: NA; CDR3 protein: CAISETSSGANVLTF; CDR3 DNA: TGTGCCATCAGTGAAACCAGCTCTGGGGCCAACGTCCTGACTTTC
V gene: TRBV5-5; D gene: NA; J gene: TRBJ2-2; clone size: once; CDR3 protein: CASSTGSANTGELFF; CDR3 DNA: TGTGCCAGCAGCACCGGGAGCGCGAACACCGGGGAGCTGTTTTTT
V gene: TRBV2; D gene: NA; J gene: TRBJ2-5; clone size: NA; CDR3 protein: CASSDPHLGETQYF; CDR3 DNA: TGTGCCAGCAGTGACCCACACCTAGGAGAGACCCAGTACTTC
V gene: TRBV30; D gene: TRBD1; J gene: TRBJ1-1; clone size: NA; CDR3 protein: CAWSGTGNTEAFF; CDR3 DNA: TGTGCCTGGAGTGGGACAGGGAATACTGAAGCTTTCTTT